One and the same sample provided the 8 T cell receptor beta chains below, sequenced in a study of T-cell memory formation after mild COVID-19. A single record per CDR3 protein comes from TCRdb applying MiXCR to the 5' RACE reads. This sample has fewer than 140,000 distinct CDR3 sequences; around 12% occur once, and the top ten carry around 30%. The sequenced sample was PBMCs or a T cell subset sorted from them (not recorded which). These receptors originate from an adult woman who had mild COVID-19 (a few samples of this study predate the infection). Cell type and time point are not known.

The genes are TRBV4-3 and TRBJ2-1; 9 bases match TRBD2. Germline CDR1 reads LGHNA; CDR2 reads YSLEER. V lost 3 bases, J lost 8 bases, and 14 bases stayed unmatched. The CDR3 loop spans 17 amino acids. The CDR3 loop reads CASSHLSAGGPSDEQFF. In DNA form, the CDR3 reads TGCGCCAGCAGCCACCTGAGCGCGGGAGGGCCTTCGGATGAGCAGTTCTTC.

This clonotype was counted between two and nine times. The chain combines TRBV20-1 with TRBJ2-7; no reliable D call. The CDR3 extends over 13 amino acids. V was cut by 3 bases and J by 2 bases, with 11 bases left in between. The V gene's germline CDR1 is DFQATT and CDR2 SNEGSKA (reference sequence). The DNA of the CDR3 is TGCAGTGCTAGTAATATACCGGCCTACGAGCAGTACTTC. Translated: CSASNIPAYEQYF.

This clonotype is labeled medium-sized. The chain recombines TRBV4-2 with TRBJ2-3, with D possibly being TRBD2 (5 bases). Germline V gives CDR1 LGHNA, CDR2 YNFKEQ. This CDR3 has 15 amino acids. Deletions cut 1 base from V and 2 bases from J, with 10 bases between. The CDR3 protein is CASSQGGLDTDTQYF. The CDR3 nucleotides read TGTGCCAGCAGCCAAGGAGGGCTAGACACAGATACGCAGTATTTT.

This clonotype appeared a few times. The genes are TRBV12-3 or TRBV12-4 and TRBJ2-2, with no clear D. This CDR3 comprises 12 residues. Trimming took 2 bases from V and 5 from J, leaving 3 bases between them. For the CDR3, the DNA is TGTGCCAGCAGTTTACGGACCGGGGAGCTGTTTTTT. Translated: CASSLRTGELFF.

This clonotype was observed a single time. This chain connects TRBV7-9 to TRBJ2-1; TRBD1 or TRBD2 may be the D gene (5 bases each). The CDR3 has 16 amino acids. V gave up 4 bases and J gave up 3 bases, with 16 bases separating them. Germline loops: CDR1 SEHNR, CDR2 FQNEAQ (reference sequence). The CDR3 loop is CASSSRGEWGYNEQFF. The CDR3 DNA sequence: TGTGCCAGCAGCTCGAGAGGGGAGTGGGGCTACAATGAGCAGTTCTTC.

This clonotype was seen a handful of times. This sequence joins TRBV5-1 and TRBJ2-4; D remains ambiguous. The CDR3 sequence is 13 residues long. V was cut by 3 bases and J by 5 bases, with 9 bases left in between. Germline V CDR1 and CDR2: SGHRS, YFSETQ. The CDR3 nucleotides are TGCGCCAGCAGCTCTTGGACGGAAAACATTCAGTACTTC. Protein product: CASSSWTENIQYF.

V is TRBV4-1 and J is TRBJ2-5; 9 bases line up with TRBD2. The germline V gene encodes CDR1 MGHRA and CDR2 YSYEKL. V lost 3 bases to trimming and J lost 2 bases; unmatched junction nucleotides: 1. CDR3 size: 14 residues. The CDR3 loop is CASSQSGGQETQYF. The CDR3 nucleotides read TGCGCCAGCAGCCAGAGCGGGGGGCAAGAGACCCAGTACTTC.

This chain joins TRBV7-9 and TRBJ1-1; the D gene is possibly TRBD1 (6 bases). The CDR3 loop spans 15 amino acids. Trimming removed 0 bases at V and 7 bases at J, with 15 bases between. The germline V gene encodes CDR1 SEHNR and CDR2 FQNEAQ (reference sequence). This chain's CDR3 is CASSLAQGTSVEAFF. The CDR3 region has the DNA TGTGCCAGCAGCTTAGCGCAGGGGACCTCGGTTGAAGCTTTCTTT.